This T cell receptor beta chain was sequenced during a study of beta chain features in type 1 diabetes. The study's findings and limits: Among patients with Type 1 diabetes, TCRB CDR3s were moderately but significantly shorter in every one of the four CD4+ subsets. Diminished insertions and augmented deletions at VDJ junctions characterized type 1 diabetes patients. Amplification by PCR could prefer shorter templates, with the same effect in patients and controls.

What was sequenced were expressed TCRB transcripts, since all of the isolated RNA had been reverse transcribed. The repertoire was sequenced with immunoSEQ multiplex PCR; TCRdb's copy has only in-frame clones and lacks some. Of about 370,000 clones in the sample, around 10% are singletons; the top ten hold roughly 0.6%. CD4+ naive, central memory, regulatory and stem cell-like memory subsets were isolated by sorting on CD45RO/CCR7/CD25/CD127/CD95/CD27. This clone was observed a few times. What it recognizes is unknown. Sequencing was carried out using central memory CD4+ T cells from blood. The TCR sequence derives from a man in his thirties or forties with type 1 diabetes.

CDR3 residues: CASSQEYFSSGFSSGANVLTF. In nucleotides, the CDR3 is TGCGCCAGCAGCCAAGAATATTTTTCCAGCGGATTTAGCTCTGGGGCCAACGTCCTGACTTTC. The chain carries TRBV4-3 and TRBJ2-6, with D possibly matching TRBD2 (5 bases). This CDR3 comprises 21 residues. The V end was cut by 0 bases, the J end by 0 bases, with 21 bases between. Germline-derived CDR1 and CDR2 are LGHNA and YSLEER.